A single sample gave rise to the 26 T cell receptor beta chains below, sequenced in a study of blood T cell repertoires in COVID-19. Generated by immunoSEQ multiplex PCR, the TCRdb table keeps only in-frame clones and is missing some. The table lists 60,000 to 75,000 clones, about 89% of them singletons. Sequencing was done on a sample of peripheral blood. All receptors derive from a woman in her fifties or sixties with acute or convalescent COVID-19.

The chain joins TRBV28 to TRBJ2-3; 7 nucleotides line up with TRBD1. Germline values: CDR1 MDHEN, CDR2 SYDVKM. V was clipped by 3 bases and J by 5 bases; unmatched bases: 5. CDR3 length: 14 amino acids. Written as DNA, the CDR3 is TGTGCCAGCAGTTTGGGGGACAGAGGAGATACGCAGTATTTT. Translating gives CASSLGDRGDTQYF.

The chain combines TRBV10-2 with TRBJ2-4; the D gene is possibly TRBD1 (6 bases). The CDR3 sequence is 14 residues long. CDR1 is WSHSY and CDR2 is SAAADI in the germline V gene. The V and J ends lost 6 bases and 8 bases respectively, with 17 bases between them. The CDR3 is CASRGHPIWDIQYF. Here the CDR3 DNA reads TGCGCCAGCAGGGGACACCCGATTTGGGACATTCAGTACTTC.

The chain has TRBV5-1 and TRBJ1-1, with 8 bases lining up with TRBD1. CDR1 is SGHRS and CDR2 is YFSETQ in the germline V gene. Trimming removed 4 bases from V and 7 bases from J; junction bases left unmatched: 9. The CDR3 contains 14 residues. For the CDR3, the DNA is TGCGCCAGCAGCCGACGGACAGGGTTCGGTGAAGCTTTCTTT. Translated: CASSRRTGFGEAFF.

This chain links TRBV15 with TRBJ1-2; D uncertain. The CDR3 is made up of 14 amino acids. V was clipped by 6 bases and J by 7 bases, with 18 bases between them. The germline CDR1 and CDR2 sequences are LNHNV and YYDKDF (reference sequence). The CDR3 DNA reads TGTGCCACCAGGGGAACGGGGTCCTTTACTGGCTACACCTTC. Protein sequence: CATRGTGSFTGYTF.

The genes are TRBV30 and TRBJ1-5; maybe TRBD1 (6 bases). The V end was cut by 1 base, the J end by 4 bases, with 17 bases between. The CDR3 covers 16 residues. Germline lookup yields CDR1 GTSNPN and CDR2 SVGIG (reference sequence). The CDR3 sequence is CAWSGGGTLINQPQHF. In DNA, the CDR3 is TGTGCCTGGAGTGGGGGTGGGACACTGATAAATCAGCCCCAGCATTTT.

The chain recombines TRBV6-6 with TRBJ2-1; D not resolved. Germline CDR1 and CDR2: MNHNY and SVGAGI (reference sequence). Trimming pared 5 bases from V and 16 bases from J, leaving 18 bases between. The CDR3 extends over 12 amino acids. CDR3 residues: CASSPTVLEYFF. CDR3 nucleotides: TGTGCCAGCAGTCCTACAGTACTGGAATATTTCTTC.

In its sample, this clone was seen once. J is TRBJ2-3 and V is TRBV6-1, with D perhaps matching TRBD1 (8 bases). Trimming removed 6 bases at V and 2 bases at J, with 15 bases between. This CDR3 region has 15 residues. The germline gives CDR1 MNHNS, CDR2 SASEGT. The CDR3 sequence is CASRQQGGYTDTQYF. In DNA, the CDR3 is TGTGCCAGCAGGCAACAGGGGGGGTACACAGATACGCAGTATTTT.

The CDR3 here is CASSSLGSSGSYEQYF. CDR3 coding DNA: TGTGCCAGCAGTTCCCTCGGGTCTTCGGGTTCCTACGAGCAGTACTTC. The gene calls are TRBV28 and TRBJ2-7, with D unclear. Germline V CDR1 and CDR2: MDHEN, SYDVKM. This CDR3 comprises 16 residues. The V and J ends lost 4 bases and 1 base respectively, with 17 bases between them.

The rearrangement joins TRBV5-1 to TRBJ2-1; D perhaps matches TRBD1 (6 bases). Per germline, CDR1 SGHRS and CDR2 YFSETQ. Between the trimmed V and J ends, which lost 0 bases and 6 bases, there was a span of 7 bases. The CDR3 totals 13 residues. DNA of the CDR3: TGCGCCAGCAGCTTGGGACAGGTCAATGAGCAGTTCTTC. It specifies CASSLGQVNEQFF.

The rearrangement joins TRBV3-1 (or the pseudogene TRBV3-2) to TRBJ2-2; 11 nucleotides line up with TRBD2. There are 18 residues in the CDR3. Trimming removed 1 base from V and 3 bases from J; junction bases left unmatched: 7. The germline gives CDR1 LGHDT, CDR2 YNNKEL (reference sequence). The CDR3 region is CASSQVGVLAGDTGELFF. In DNA, the CDR3 is TGTGCCAGCAGCCAAGTTGGAGTACTAGCGGGGGACACCGGGGAGCTGTTTTTT.

The gene calls are TRBV7-9 and TRBJ1-6; 9 bases align to TRBD1. V lost 3 bases and J lost 7; bases outside the gene matches: 4. Germline V gene lookup returns CDR1 SEHNR and CDR2 FQNEAQ (reference sequence). The CDR3 loop spans 15 amino acids. In nucleotides, the CDR3 is TGTGCCAGCAGCTTTTCGGGACAGGGAAATTCACCCCTCCACTTT. Translation: CASSFSGQGNSPLHF.

This clone was found a few times. The chain combines TRBV4-1 with TRBJ1-3; a weak D match, TRBD1 (6 bases). CDR1 is MGHRA, CDR2 YSYEKL, per germline. The CDR3 totals 14 residues. V was shortened by 3 bases and J by 4 bases, with 10 bases between the two germline ends. CDR3 DNA sequence: TGCGCCAGCAGCCACAGGGGTTTCGGAAACACCATATATTTT. This codes for CASSHRGFGNTIYF.

J is TRBJ1-6 and V is TRBV6-5; possible D gene TRBD1, 5 bases. Germline CDR1 MNHEY, CDR2 SVGAGI. The germline V and J ends were trimmed by 4 bases and 8 bases, with 12 bases remaining between them. This CDR3 is built from 14 residues. As DNA, the CDR3 is TGTGCCAGCAGTTTGGCAGGGTACGATTCACCCCTCCACTTT. Residues: CASSLAGYDSPLHF.

The genes are TRBV3-1 (or the pseudogene TRBV3-2) and TRBJ1-6, with D unclear. The germline CDR1 and CDR2 sequences are LGHDT and YNNKEL (reference sequence). The CDR3 length is 15 residues. The V and J ends lost 0 bases and 6 bases respectively, with 9 bases between them. The CDR3 reads CASSQDRAPNSPLHF. The CDR3, as DNA: TGTGCCAGCAGCCAAGATAGAGCTCCTAATTCACCCCTCCACTTT.

The gene calls are TRBV5-1 and TRBJ2-3; D is possibly TRBD2 (5 bases). Trimming removed 0 bases from V and 2 bases from J, with 10 bases in between. CDR1 SGHRS and CDR2 YFSETQ come from the germline V gene. The length of the CDR3 is 15 residues. The CDR3 protein is CASSLEAAPTDTQYF. The CDR3 DNA reads TGCGCCAGCAGCTTGGAAGCGGCTCCCACAGATACGCAGTATTTT.

The V gene is TRBV14, the J gene TRBJ1-4; TRBD1 aligns across 10 bases. The V gene end was trimmed by 3 bases and the J gene end by 0 bases; junction bases not matched to a gene: 7. This CDR3 region has 18 residues. Germline V gives CDR1 SGHDN, CDR2 FVKESK. The CDR3 spells CASSQRTGGDTTNEKLFF. CDR3 coding DNA: TGTGCCAGCAGCCAGAGGACAGGGGGGGACACAACTAATGAAAAACTGTTTTTT.

This chain uses TRBV3-1 (or the pseudogene TRBV3-2) with TRBJ2-2; D is uncertain. In germline, CDR1 is LGHDT, CDR2 YNNKEL (reference sequence). Trimming cost V 1 base and J 7 bases, with 10 bases left between them. The CDR3 has 14 amino acids. In DNA form, the CDR3 reads TGTGCCAGCAGCCAAGGAGTGACTGACGGGGAGCTGTTTTTT. It yields the protein CASSQGVTDGELFF.

The V call is TRBV28, the J call TRBJ2-5; D is undetermined. V gave up 7 bases and J gave up 6 bases, with 18 bases separating them. The germline CDR1 and CDR2 sequences are MDHEN and SYDVKM. The CDR3 has 14 amino acids. The CDR3 reads CASMAQALPQTQYF. The CDR3, as DNA: TGTGCCAGCATGGCGCAGGCCCTACCACAGACCCAGTACTTC.

The gene calls are TRBV6-4 and TRBJ2-7; possible D gene TRBD2, 6 bases. CDR1 is MRHNA and CDR2 is SNTAGT in the germline V gene. V was trimmed by 0 bases and J by 0 bases, leaving 9 bases between them. CDR3 length: 15 amino acids. The CDR3, as DNA: TGTGCCAGCAGTGACTCAAGGACTAACTCCTACGAGCAGTACTTC. It translates to CASSDSRTNSYEQYF.

The chain has TRBV5-8 and TRBJ2-2, with D unclear. Trimming took off 4 bases at V and 4 bases at J, with 17 bases between the two ends. Germline V gene lookup returns CDR1 SGHTS and CDR2 YDEGEE. This CDR3 contains 16 residues. The CDR3, as DNA: TGTGCCAGCAGCCAACGGGTGAATCCGAGCACCGGGGAGCTGTTTTTT. Its protein product is CASSQRVNPSTGELFF.

The chain carries TRBV4-1 and TRBJ1-1, with 8 nucleotides matching TRBD1. With 5 bases clipped from V and 5 bases from J, the junction kept 7 bases outside the gene matches. CDR1 and CDR2 (germline): MGHRA, YSYEKL. The CDR3 runs to 14 residues. The CDR3 region has the DNA TGCGCCAGCAGCGCCCAACAGGGGGTAACTGAAGCTTTCTTT. Its protein product is CASSAQQGVTEAFF.

The genes are TRBV27 and TRBJ1-1; D remains ambiguous. Trimming left V 2 bases short and J 4 bases short, with 8 bases between. Germline CDR1 reads MNHEY; CDR2 reads SMNVEV (reference sequence). This CDR3 comprises 13 residues. The CDR3 DNA is TGTGCCAGCAGTTTAACGCGGGCCACTGAAGCTTTCTTT. As protein: CASSLTRATEAFF.

This clone has only one observation. The chain employs TRBV7-3 and TRBJ2-5, with TRBD2 matching over 8 bases. In germline, CDR1 is SGHTA, CDR2 FQGTGA. Trimming cost V 3 bases and J 4 bases; bases outside gene matches: 4. The CDR3 sequence is 14 residues long. The CDR3 DNA sequence: TGTGCCAGCAGCTTCAAGGCGGGGGGAGAGACCCAGTACTTC. This codes for CASSFKAGGETQYF.

V and J are TRBV15 and TRBJ2-2, with TRBD1 matching over 7 bases. The CDR3 contains 15 residues. Looked up from germline, CDR1 is LNHNV and CDR2 is YYDKDF (reference sequence). The V segment lost 3 bases and the J segment 1 base; nucleotides outside the gene matches: 2. The CDR3 DNA reads TGTGCCACCAGCAGCTACAGGGGGAACACCGGGGAGCTGTTTTTT. It codes for CATSSYRGNTGELFF.

The chain is built from TRBV20-1 and TRBJ2-5, with no clear D. The V gene lost 7 bases and the J gene lost 1 base, with 7 bases spanning the gap. In germline, CDR1 is DFQATT, CDR2 SNEGSKA (reference sequence). The CDR3 is made up of 11 amino acids. The chain's CDR3 is CSELRQETQYF. CDR3 coding DNA: TGCAGTGAGTTGCGCCAAGAGACCCAGTACTTC.

This clone has a single count. The chain couples TRBV2 to TRBJ2-3, with D possibly matching TRBD1 (6 bases). CDR1 is SNHLY and CDR2 is FYNNEI in the germline V gene. V shed 10 bases and J shed 3 bases, with 17 bases lying between them. The CDR3 spans 14 residues. CDR3 protein: CATKYRGQTDTQYF. The CDR3 bases are TGTGCCACCAAGTACCGGGGACAAACAGATACGCAGTATTTT.